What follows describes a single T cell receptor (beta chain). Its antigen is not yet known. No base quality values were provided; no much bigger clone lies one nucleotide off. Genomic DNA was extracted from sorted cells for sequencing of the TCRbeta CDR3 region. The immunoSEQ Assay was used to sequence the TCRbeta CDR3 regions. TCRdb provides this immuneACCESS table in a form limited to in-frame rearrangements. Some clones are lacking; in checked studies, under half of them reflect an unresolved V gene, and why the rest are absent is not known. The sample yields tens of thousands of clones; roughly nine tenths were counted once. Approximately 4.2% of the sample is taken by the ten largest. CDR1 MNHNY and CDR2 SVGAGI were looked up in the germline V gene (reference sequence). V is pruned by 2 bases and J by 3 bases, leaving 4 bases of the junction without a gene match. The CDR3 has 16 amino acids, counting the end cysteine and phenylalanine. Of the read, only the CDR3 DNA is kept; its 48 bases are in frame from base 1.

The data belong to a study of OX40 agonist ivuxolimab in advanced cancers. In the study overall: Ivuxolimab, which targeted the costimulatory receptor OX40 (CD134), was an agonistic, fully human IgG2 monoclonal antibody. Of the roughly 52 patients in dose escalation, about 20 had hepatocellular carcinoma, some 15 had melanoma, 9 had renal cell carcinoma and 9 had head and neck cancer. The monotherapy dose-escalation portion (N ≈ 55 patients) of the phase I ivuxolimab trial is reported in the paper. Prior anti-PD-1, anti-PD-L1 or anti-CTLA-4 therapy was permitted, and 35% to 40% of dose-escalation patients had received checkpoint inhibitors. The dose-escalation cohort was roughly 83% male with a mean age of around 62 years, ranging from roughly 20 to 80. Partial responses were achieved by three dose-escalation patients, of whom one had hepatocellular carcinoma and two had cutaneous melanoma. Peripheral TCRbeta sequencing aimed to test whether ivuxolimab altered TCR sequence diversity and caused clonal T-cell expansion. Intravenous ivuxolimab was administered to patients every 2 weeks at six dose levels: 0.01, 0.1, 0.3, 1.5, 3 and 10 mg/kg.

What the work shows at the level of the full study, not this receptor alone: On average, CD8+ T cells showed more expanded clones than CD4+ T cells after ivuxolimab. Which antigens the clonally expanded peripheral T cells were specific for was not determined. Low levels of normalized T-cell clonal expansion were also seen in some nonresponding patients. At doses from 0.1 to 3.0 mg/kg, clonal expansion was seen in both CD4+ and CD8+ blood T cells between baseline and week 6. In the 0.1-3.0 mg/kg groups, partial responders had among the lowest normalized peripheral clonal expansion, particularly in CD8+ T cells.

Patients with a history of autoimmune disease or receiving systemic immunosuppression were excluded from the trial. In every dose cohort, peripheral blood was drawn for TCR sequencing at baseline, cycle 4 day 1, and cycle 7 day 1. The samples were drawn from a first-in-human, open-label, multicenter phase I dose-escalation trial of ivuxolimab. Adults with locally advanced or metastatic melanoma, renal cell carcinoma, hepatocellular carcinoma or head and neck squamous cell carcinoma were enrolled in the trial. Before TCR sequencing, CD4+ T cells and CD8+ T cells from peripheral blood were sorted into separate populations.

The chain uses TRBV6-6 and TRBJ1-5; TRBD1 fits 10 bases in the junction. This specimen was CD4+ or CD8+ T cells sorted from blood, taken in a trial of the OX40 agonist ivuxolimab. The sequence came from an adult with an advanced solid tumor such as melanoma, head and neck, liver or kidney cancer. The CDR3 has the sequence CASSYLDRGHNQPQHF. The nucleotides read TGTGCCAGCAGTTACCTTGACAGGGGGCACAATCAGCCCCAGCATTTT.